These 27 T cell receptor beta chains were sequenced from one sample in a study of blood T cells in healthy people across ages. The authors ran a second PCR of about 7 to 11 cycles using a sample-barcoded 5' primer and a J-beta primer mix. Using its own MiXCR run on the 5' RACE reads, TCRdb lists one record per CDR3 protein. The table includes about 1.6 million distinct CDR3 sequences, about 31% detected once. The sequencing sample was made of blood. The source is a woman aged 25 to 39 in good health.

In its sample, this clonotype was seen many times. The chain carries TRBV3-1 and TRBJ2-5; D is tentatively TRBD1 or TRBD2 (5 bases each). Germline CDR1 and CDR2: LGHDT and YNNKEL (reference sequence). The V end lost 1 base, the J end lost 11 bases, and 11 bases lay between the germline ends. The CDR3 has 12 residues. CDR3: CASSQAGTKQYF. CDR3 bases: TGTGCCAGCAGCCAAGCAGGGACCAAGCAGTACTTC.

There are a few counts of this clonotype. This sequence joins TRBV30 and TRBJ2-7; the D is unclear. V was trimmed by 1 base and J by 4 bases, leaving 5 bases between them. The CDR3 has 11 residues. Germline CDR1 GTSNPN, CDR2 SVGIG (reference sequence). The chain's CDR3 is CAWSEAYEQYF. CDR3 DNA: TGTGCCTGGAGTGAAGCGTACGAGCAGTACTTC.

CDR3 sequence reads: CASSPLMTSGEGIVTQYF. The CDR3 region has the DNA TGTGCCAGCAGCCCCCTTATGACTAGCGGGGAGGGAATCGTTACGCAGTATTTT. This chain links TRBV11-2 with TRBJ2-3; 11 bases line up with TRBD2. Trimming at V came to 5 bases and at J to 8 bases, leaving 18 bases not matched to a gene. Germline loops: CDR1 SGHAT, CDR2 FQNNGV. The CDR3 is made up of 18 amino acids.

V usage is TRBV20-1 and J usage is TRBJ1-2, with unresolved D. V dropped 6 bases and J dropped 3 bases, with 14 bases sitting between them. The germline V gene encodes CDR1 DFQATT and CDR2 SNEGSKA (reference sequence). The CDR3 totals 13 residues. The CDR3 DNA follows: TGCAGTGCCAGGAAGGAACATCACTATGGCTACACCTTC. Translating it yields CSARKEHHYGYTF.

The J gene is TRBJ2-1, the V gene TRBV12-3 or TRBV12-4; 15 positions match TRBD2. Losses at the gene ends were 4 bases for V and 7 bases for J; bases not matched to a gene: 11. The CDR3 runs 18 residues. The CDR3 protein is CASSSPGTSGRRWNEQFF. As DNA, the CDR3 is TGTGCCAGCAGTTCCCCGGGGACTAGCGGGAGGAGGTGGAATGAGCAGTTCTTC.

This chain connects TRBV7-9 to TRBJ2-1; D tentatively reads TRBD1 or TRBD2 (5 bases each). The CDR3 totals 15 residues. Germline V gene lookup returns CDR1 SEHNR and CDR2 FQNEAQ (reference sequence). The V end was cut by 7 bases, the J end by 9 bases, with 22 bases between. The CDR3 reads CASKTRGPNSFEQFF. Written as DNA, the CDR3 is TGTGCCAGCAAGACGAGGGGCCCTAACTCCTTTGAGCAGTTCTTC. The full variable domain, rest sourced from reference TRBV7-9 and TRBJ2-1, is DTGVSQNPRHKITKRGQNVTFRCDPISEHNRLYWYRQTLGQGPEFLTYFQNEAQLEKSRLLSDRFSAERPKGSFSTLEIQRTEQGDSAMYLCASKTRGPNSFEQFFGPGTRLTVL.

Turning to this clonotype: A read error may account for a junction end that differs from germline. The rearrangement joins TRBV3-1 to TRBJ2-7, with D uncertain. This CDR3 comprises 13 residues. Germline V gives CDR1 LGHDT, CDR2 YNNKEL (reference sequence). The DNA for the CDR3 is TGTGCCAGCAACCAAATCCCCTCCTACGAGCAGTACTTC. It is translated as CASNQIPSYEQYF.

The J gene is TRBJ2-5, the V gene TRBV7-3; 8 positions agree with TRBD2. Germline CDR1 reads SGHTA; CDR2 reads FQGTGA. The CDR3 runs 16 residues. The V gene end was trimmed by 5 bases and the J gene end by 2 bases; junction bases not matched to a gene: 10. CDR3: CASSAARRGAQETQYF. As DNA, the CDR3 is TGTGCCAGCAGCGCCGCCCGGCGGGGGGCTCAAGAGACCCAGTACTTC.

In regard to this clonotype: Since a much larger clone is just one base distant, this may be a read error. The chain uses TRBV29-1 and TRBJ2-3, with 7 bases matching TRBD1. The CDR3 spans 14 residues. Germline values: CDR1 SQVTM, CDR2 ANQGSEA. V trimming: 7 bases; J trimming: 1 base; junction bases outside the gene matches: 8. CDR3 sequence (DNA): TGCAGCGCCCTGAGGACAGGCTGCACAGATACGCAGTATTTT. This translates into CSALRTGCTDTQYF.

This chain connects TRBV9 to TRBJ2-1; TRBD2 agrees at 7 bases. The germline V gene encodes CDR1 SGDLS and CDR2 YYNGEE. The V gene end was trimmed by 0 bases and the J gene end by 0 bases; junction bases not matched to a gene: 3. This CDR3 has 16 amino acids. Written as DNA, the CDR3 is TGTGCCAGCAGCGTAGTTTCTAGCGGCTCCTACAATGAGCAGTTCTTC. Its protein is CASSVVSSGSYNEQFF.

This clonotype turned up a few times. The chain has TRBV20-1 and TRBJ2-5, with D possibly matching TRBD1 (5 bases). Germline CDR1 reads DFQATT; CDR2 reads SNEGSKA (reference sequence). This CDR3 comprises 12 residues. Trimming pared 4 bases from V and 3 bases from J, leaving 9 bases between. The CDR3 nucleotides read TGCAGTGCTAAACAGGATGAAGAGACCCAGTACTTC. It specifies CSAKQDEETQYF.

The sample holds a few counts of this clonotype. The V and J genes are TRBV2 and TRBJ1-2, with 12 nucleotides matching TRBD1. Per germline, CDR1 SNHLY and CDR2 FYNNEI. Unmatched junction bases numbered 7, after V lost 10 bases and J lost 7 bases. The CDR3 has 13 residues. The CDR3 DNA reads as TGTGCCACCTGGGACAGGGGGCGTGGTGGCTACACCTTC. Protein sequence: CATWDRGRGGYTF.

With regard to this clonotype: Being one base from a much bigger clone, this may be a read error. The DNA of the CDR3 is TGTGCCAGCAGTAGATCCGGGACAGGGGGTTACAATGAGCAGTTCTTC. Protein sequence: CASSRSGTGGYNEQFF. V and J are TRBV25-1 and TRBJ2-1; TRBD1 matches at 11 bases. The CDR3 is made up of 16 amino acids. From germline, CDR1 is MGHDK and CDR2 SYGVNS. J lost 4 bases, V lost 5 bases, and 7 bases had no gene match.

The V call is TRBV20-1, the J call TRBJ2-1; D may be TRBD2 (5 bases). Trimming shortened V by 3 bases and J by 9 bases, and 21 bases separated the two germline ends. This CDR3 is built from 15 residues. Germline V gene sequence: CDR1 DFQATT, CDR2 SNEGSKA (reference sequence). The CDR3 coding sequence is TGCAGTGCTAGGGTCGACGGACTTTTTCACAGTGAGCAGTTCTTC. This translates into CSARVDGLFHSEQFF.

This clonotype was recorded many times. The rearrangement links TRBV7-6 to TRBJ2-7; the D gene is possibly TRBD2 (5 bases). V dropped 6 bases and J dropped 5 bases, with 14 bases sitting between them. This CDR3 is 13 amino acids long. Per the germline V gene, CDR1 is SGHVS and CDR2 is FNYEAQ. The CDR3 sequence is CASSRAGSNEQYF. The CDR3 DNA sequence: TGTGCCAGCAGTCGCGCGGGTAGCAACGAGCAGTACTTC.

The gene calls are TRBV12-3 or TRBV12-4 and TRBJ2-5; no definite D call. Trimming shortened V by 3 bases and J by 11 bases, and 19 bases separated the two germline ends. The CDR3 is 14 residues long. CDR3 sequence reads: CASSLMATTRKQYF. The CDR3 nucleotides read TGTGCCAGCAGTTTGATGGCGACCACTCGGAAGCAGTACTTC.

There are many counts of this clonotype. The CDR3 DNA sequence: TGTGCCAGCAGCTTAGACCCAACGAGCACAGATACGCAGTATTTT. Its protein is CASSLDPTSTDTQYF. The chain couples TRBV7-6 to TRBJ2-3; D remains ambiguous. V lost 1 base and J 0 bases, leaving 8 bases between the germline ends. Germline-derived CDR1 and CDR2 are SGHVS and FNYEAQ. The CDR3 extends over 15 amino acids.

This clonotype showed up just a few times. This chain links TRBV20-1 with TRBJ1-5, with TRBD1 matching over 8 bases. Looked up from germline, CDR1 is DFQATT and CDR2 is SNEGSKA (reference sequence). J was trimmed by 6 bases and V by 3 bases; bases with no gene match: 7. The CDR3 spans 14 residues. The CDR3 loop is CSASPGGSGQPQHF. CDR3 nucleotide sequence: TGCAGTGCTAGCCCAGGGGGCTCTGGTCAGCCCCAGCATTTT.

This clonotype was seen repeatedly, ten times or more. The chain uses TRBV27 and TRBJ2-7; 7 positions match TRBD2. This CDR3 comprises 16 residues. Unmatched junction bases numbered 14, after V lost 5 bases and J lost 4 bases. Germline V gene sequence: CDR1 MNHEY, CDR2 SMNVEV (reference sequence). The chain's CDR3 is CASSRSTVGGEYEQYF. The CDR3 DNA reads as TGTGCCAGCAGTAGATCCACCGTGGGGGGGGAATACGAGCAGTACTTC.

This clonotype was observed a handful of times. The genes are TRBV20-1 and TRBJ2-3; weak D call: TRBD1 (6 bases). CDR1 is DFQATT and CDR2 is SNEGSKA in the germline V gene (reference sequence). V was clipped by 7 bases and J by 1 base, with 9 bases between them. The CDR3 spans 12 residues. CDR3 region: CSGWTGTDTQYF. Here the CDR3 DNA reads TGCAGTGGCTGGACAGGCACAGATACGCAGTATTTT.

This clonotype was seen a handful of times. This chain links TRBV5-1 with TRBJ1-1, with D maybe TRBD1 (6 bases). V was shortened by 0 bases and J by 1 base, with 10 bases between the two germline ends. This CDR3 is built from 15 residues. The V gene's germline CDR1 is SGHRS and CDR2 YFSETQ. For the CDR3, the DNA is TGCGCCAGCAGCTTGGGACAGGCGCCGAACACTGAAGCTTTCTTT. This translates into CASSLGQAPNTEAFF.

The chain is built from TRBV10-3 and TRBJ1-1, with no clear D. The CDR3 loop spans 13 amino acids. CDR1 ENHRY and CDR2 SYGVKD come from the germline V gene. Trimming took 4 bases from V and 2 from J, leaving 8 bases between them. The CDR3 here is CAISGGANTEAFF. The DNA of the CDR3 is TGTGCCATCAGTGGTGGAGCAAACACTGAAGCTTTCTTT.

DNA of the CDR3: TGCAGTGCTAGAGGGTTGTATTCTAACTATGGCTACACCTTC. The encoded protein is CSARGLYSNYGYTF. V and J are TRBV20-1 and TRBJ1-2; D is undetermined. The CDR3 contains 14 residues. Germline CDR1 reads DFQATT; CDR2 reads SNEGSKA (reference sequence). Trimming removed 1 base from V and 0 bases from J, with 9 bases in between.

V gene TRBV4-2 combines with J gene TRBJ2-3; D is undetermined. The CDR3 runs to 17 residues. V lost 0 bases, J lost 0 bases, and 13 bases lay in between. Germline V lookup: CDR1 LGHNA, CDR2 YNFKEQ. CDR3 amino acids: CASSQDQEQTSTDTQYF. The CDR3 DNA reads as TGTGCCAGCAGCCAAGATCAAGAGCAGACTAGCACAGATACGCAGTATTTT.

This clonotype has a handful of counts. The CDR3 region has the DNA TGTGCCAGCAGTTTTGGAGCGGGGGTACCCTACGAGCAGTACTTC. It translates to CASSFGAGVPYEQYF. This chain links TRBV27 with TRBJ2-7, with TRBD2 matching 8 bases. J lost 2 bases, V lost 3 bases, and 6 bases had no gene match. The germline V gene has CDR1 MNHEY and CDR2 SMNVEV (reference sequence). The CDR3 length is 15 residues.

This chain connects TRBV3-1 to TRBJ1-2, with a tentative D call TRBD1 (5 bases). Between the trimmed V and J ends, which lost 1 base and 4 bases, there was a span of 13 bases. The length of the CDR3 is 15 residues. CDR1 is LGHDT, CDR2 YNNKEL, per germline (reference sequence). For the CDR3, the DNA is TGTGCCAGCAGCCAAGGAGCCGGGGCCTCCTATGGCTACACCTTC. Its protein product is CASSQGAGASYGYTF.

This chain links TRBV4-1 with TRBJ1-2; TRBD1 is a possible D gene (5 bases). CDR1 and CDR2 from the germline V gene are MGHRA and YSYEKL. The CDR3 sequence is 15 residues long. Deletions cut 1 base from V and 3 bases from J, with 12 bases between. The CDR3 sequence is CASSQGVGVYYGYTF. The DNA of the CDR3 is TGCGCCAGCAGCCAAGGGGTGGGGGTTTACTATGGCTACACCTTC.